This TCR beta chain was profiled in a study of T-cell reconstitution after alpha-beta-depleted transplantation in children. Study findings and constraints: Most T-cell counts and diversity one year after the transplant came from T cells that were newly produced.

This CDR3 region has 14 residues. The V gene's germline CDR1 is SGHRS and CDR2 YFSETQ. With 7 bases removed from V and 6 bases from J, the gap between germline ends came to 19 bases. Note on this clonotype: Its specificity is unknown.

Unique molecular identifiers were incorporated into the prepared TCRbeta library. Each CDR3 protein gets one entry after TCRdb re-called the PCR reads with MiXCR. The table shows 77,000 or so distinct CDR3 sequences, with roughly 18% occurring only once. The sample here was PBMCs, mostly from graft donor cells, taken 360 days after TCRalphabeta/CD19-depleted stem cell transplant. The receptor was derived from a male patient aged 2 to 9 who had a stem cell transplant for acute lymphoblastic leukemia, so the T cells may come from the graft donor. The J gene is TRBJ1-1, the V gene TRBV5-1; no clear D. Here the CDR3 reads CASSPGSYGSEAFF. CDR3 bases: TGCGCCAGCTCTCCCGGGTCTTACGGGTCTGAAGCTTTCTTT.